Listed below are T cell receptor beta chains from one sample, sequenced in a study of blood T cell repertoires in COVID-19. Assay used: immunoSEQ multiplex PCR; TCRdb lists only in-frame clones, some missing. The sample records roughly 200,000 clones, 87% being singletons. Sequencing used PBMCs or T cells enriched from blood (not recorded which). All receptors derive from a woman in her twenties or thirties who had recovered from COVID-19. Each CDR3 is given with its conserved first and last residue. D genes are given only for firm matches. Only some rows state a clone size, as once, few, many or a class for expanded clones.

clone_size j_call v_call d_call cdr3_nt cdr3_aa
NA TRBJ1-1 TRBV6-2/TRBV6-3 NA TGTGCCAGCAGTTACTCGAAGGTGGAGACTGAAGCTTTCTTT CASSYSKVETEAFF
NA TRBJ2-7 TRBV2 NA TGTGCCAGCAGAAAGCGAAGCTCCTACGAGCAGTACTTC CASRKRSSYEQYF
NA TRBJ1-2 TRBV29-1 NA TGCAGCGTCAACCGGGGGGGGTATGGCTACACCTTC CSVNRGGYGYTF
NA TRBJ2-5 TRBV6-4 NA TGTGCCAGCAGCGCAGAAGAGACCCAGTACTTC CASSAEETQYF
NA TRBJ1-1 TRBV30 TRBD1 TGTGCCCTCGGGACAGGGGGCGCGAGCACTGAAGCTTTCTTT CALGTGGASTEAFF
few TRBJ2-1 TRBV7-2 NA TGTGCCAGCAGCTTCCTTGGGGCTCCCAACAATGAGCAGTTCTTC CASSFLGAPNNEQFF
NA TRBJ1-3 TRBV11-2 NA TGTGCCAGCAGCTTAGGGTACGGAGGCTCTGGAAACACCATATATTTT CASSLGYGGSGNTIYF
NA TRBJ1-5 TRBV2 TRBD1 TGTGCCAGCAGCTATGGACAGGGAAGCCAGCCCCAGCATTTT CASSYGQGSQPQHF
NA TRBJ2-1 TRBV29-1 NA TGCAGCGTTGGAGGTTTCTACAATGAGCAGTTCTTC CSVGGFYNEQFF
once TRBJ1-2 TRBV27 TRBD1 TGTGCCAGCAGTCTCCGTTCACAGGGGGCGATGGCTAACTATGGCTACACCTTC CASSLRSQGAMANYGYTF
NA TRBJ1-5 TRBV19 NA TGTGCCAGTAGTATAAAGGGCGGGGCGGACAATCAGCCCCAGCATTTT CASSIKGGADNQPQHF
NA TRBJ1-1 TRBV18 NA TGTGCCAGCTCACCCTTGGGGGGGACTGAAGCTTTCTTT CASSPLGGTEAFF
NA TRBJ1-1 TRBV7-8 TRBD1 TGTGCCAGCAGCTTAAGGGACAGGCCGAACACTGAAGCTTTCTTT CASSLRDRPNTEAFF
few TRBJ1-1 TRBV6-5 TRBD1 TGTGCCAGCAGTCCTCCGGGACAGGGGGCAGGGGGAGCTTTCTTT CASSPPGQGAGGAFF
NA TRBJ1-6 TRBV7-6 NA TGTGCCAGCAGCTTAGTAGCAAAAGGTTATAATTCACCCCTCCACTTT CASSLVAKGYNSPLHF
NA TRBJ1-2 TRBV19 TRBD1 TGTGCCAGTAGTTTGGCAGGGGGTACCTATGGCTACACCTTC CASSLAGGTYGYTF
NA TRBJ1-5 TRBV27 NA TGTGCCAGCAGTTCGTATAGCAATCAGCCCCAGCATTTT CASSSYSNQPQHF
NA TRBJ1-2 TRBV5-1 TRBD1 TGCGCCAGCAGCTTACCGGGACAGAGGTTAGATTATGGCTACACCTTC CASSLPGQRLDYGYTF
NA TRBJ2-7 TRBV9 NA TGTGCCAGCAGCGTAGGGGCAGGCCCCGAGCAGTACTTC CASSVGAGPEQYF
NA TRBJ2-1 TRBV9 TRBD2 TGTGCCAGCAGCGGACTAGCGGGGGGGCTAGGCTACAATGAGCAGTTCTTC CASSGLAGGLGYNEQFF
few TRBJ1-1 TRBV9 NA TGTGCCAGCAGTGAGGGAGTTGATTACACTGAAGCTTTCTTT CASSEGVDYTEAFF
NA TRBJ1-6 TRBV21-1 NA NA CASSKKVSVGEGAQGTSPLHF